This T cell receptor (beta chain) was recorded in a study of tumor and adjacent non-tumor tissue in lung cancer. Study-level information: Histology: under 15 adenocarcinoma, a couple of squamous cell carcinoma, 1 small cell lung cancer. The patients, approximately 9 men and about five women, were about 31 to 76 with stage I to III disease.

With regard to this clonotype: Its cognate antigen is unknown. A clone one base away is much larger, so this may be a read error.

V shed 5 bases and J shed 5 bases, with 19 bases lying between them. Germline-derived CDR1 and CDR2 are MNHEY and SVGAGI. CDR3 size: 16 residues. Whole-study results and caveats: Compared with tumor, normal lung showed significantly lower TCR diversity.

Three rounds of nested PCR, following a modified ARM-PCR protocol, produced the TCRbeta library. One entry per CDR3 protein, called by TCRdb with MiXCR from the multiplex PCR reads. Seen here are approximately 140,000 distinct CDR3 sequences, approximately 66% observed once, and the top ten hold 15% to 20%. This sample's RNA came from whole unsorted tissue. Between August and November 2014, newly diagnosed, chemotherapy-naive lung cancer patients underwent thoracic surgery in China. This receptor was obtained from a man aged 60 to 75 with small cell lung cancer. The chain recombines TRBV6-5 with TRBJ2-1; maybe TRBD1 (7 bases). Sequenced sample: lung tumor tissue. This CDR3 reads CASSHAGTEDNNEQFF. Written as DNA, the CDR3 is TGTGCCAGCAGTCACGCGGGGACAGAAGACAACAATGAGCAGTTCTTC.